The T cell receptor (beta chain) described here comes from a study of blood T cell repertoires in COVID-19. Overall study: COVID-19 samples collected from the United States, Italy and Spain covered acute and convalescent phases. PBMCs, B-cell-depleted T cells, or T cells provided the cDNA or gDNA that made up the material.

Germline CDR1 SGDLS, CDR2 YYNGEE. J lost 1 base, V lost 2 bases, and 8 bases had no gene match. This CDR3 is built from 16 residues. Using immunoSEQ multiplex PCR, the repertoire was profiled, and TCRdb retains in-frame clones only, with some absent. The data hold approximately 19,000 clones, with about 90% observed a single time. This clonotype originated in a human donor in a cohort sampled during active COVID-19. Sequenced sample: peripheral blood. This rearrangement joins TRBV9 to TRBJ2-5; 7 positions agree with TRBD2. The CDR3, as DNA: TGTGCCAGCAGCGTTGGGGGGGAGGCCTTCCAAGAGACCCAGTACTTC. Translated: CASSVGGEAFQETQYF. The complete variable domain, with remaining parts taken from reference TRBV9 and TRBJ2-5, reads DSGVTQTPKHLITATGQRVTLRCSPRSGDLSVYWYQQSLDQGLQFLIQYYNGEERAKGNILERFSAQQFPDLHSELNLSSLELGDSALYFCASSVGGEAFQETQYFGPGTRLLVL.